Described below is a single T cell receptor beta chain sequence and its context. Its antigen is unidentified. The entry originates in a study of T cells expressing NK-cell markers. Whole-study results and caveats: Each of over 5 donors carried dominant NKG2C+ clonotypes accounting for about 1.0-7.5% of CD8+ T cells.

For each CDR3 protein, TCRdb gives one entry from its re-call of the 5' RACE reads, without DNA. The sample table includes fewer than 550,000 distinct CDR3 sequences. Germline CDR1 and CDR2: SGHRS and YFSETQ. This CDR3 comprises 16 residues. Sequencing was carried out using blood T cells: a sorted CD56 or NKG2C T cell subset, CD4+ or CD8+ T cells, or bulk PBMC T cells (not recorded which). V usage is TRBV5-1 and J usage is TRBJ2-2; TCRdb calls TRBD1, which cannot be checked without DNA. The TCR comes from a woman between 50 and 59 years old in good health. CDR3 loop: CASSPTTGGNTGELFF.